This T cell receptor (beta chain) was identified in a study of blood T cell repertoires in COVID-19. Study information: The study drew acute and convalescent COVID-19 samples from the United States, Italy and Spain.

This clone was seen a few times. Original processing notes: For nucleated cells, counts were estimated from reference gene primer amplification. TCRdb's copy holds only in-frame clones and misses some; the assay was immunoSEQ multiplex PCR. That table supplies the V and J calls and clone size; D and trimming were determined from the DNA. The sample lists approximately 140,000 clones, 65% to 80% occurring once. Trimming cost V 4 bases and J 4 bases; bases outside gene matches: 4. CDR1 and CDR2 from the germline V gene are MNHEY and SVGEGT. This CDR3 is 14 amino acids long. This TCR came from a man in his fifties or sixties with acute or convalescent COVID-19. Sequenced sample: peripheral blood. J is TRBJ1-2 and V is TRBV6-2 or TRBV6-3; the match to TRBD1 covers 9 bases. CDR3: CASSSQTGGYGYTF. The CDR3, as DNA: TGTGCCAGCAGTTCCCAGACAGGGGGCTATGGCTACACCTTC.